This entry features one T cell receptor beta chain sequence. This clone has more than one count but fewer than ten. Its antigen is not yet known. No base-level quality is on record; no much larger clone is a single base apart. Preparation of the library involved the immunoSEQ multiplex PCR assay. A mixture of 60 forward primers for TCR Vbeta segments and 13 reverse primers for TCR Jbeta segments was used in the multiplex PCR. A multiplex PCR assay on genomic DNA amplified the CDR3 region of rearranged TCR beta genes. On the Illumina HiSeq System, the amplified TCR beta libraries were sequenced as 87-base-pair reads. The original methods were these. In a later analysis, some 80 million unique TCR beta chains were counted across the roughly 610 repertoires, and around 10 million of these chains were shared by at least two donors. To remove PCR and sequencing errors, raw reads were error-corrected and collapsed into unique sequences using a nearest-neighbor algorithm that merged closely related sequences. To assign V, D and J gene segments, CDR3 sequences were aligned to IMGT reference sequences. Each retained sequence needed at least a six-nucleotide match to both a V gene segment and a J gene segment. Rearrangements were classified as productive when the CDR3 lacked stop codons and remained in frame with V and J, and all other rearrangements were classified as non-productive. CDR3 was defined according to IMGT convention as the region running from the second conserved V-encoded cysteine to the conserved J-encoded phenylalanine. The earlier analysis of a few hundred of the donors excluded any sequence lacking an unambiguous match to a single V gene segment. An earlier analysis of 587 of the donors called V segments functional above 56.7% productive rearrangements and segregating when the between-donor standard deviation exceeded 5%. A statistical classification framework was developed to diagnose cytomegalovirus status using the catalog of TCR beta chain sequences. V and J gene assignment, in a later analysis, came from comparing TCR nucleotide sequences with IMGT/GENE-DB human TR gene sequences. In a later analysis, CDR3 sequences and most-parsimonious VDJ recombination scenarios were assigned using the TCRdist pipeline. In a later analysis, each TCR beta chain was defined by its CDR3 amino acid sequence together with its V-gene family, and reads lacking a unique V-gene family were excluded. As a way to deal with suspected cross-contamination and a sequencing artifact, a later analysis dropped under 600 nucleotide sequences that were highly shared and had low generation probability. A later analysis calculated a clonal expansion index for each public chain from normalized within-repertoire ranks of inferred template counts. A later analysis computed generation probabilities with a VDJ recombination model fitted to out-of-frame rearrangements, and checked the results against IGoR. In a later analysis, hypergeometric tests were used to score TCR-TCR, TCR-HLA and TCR-CMV co-occurrence, with a repertoire-size bias correction applied to TCR pairs. False discovery rates were estimated in a later analysis by permuting HLA or CMV assignments 20 times. In a later analysis, co-occurring TCRs were grouped using DBSCAN, with TCRdist sequence similarity added in when clustering inside HLA-allele-positive subsets. Repertoires with fewer than 30,000 or more than 120,000 public chains, plus five repertoires with anomalous nucleotide sharing, were excluded from co-occurrence clustering. In its TCRdb copy, this immuneACCESS table keeps in-frame sequences only and misses some clones. Where compared with another copy, unresolved V genes explain less than half of these, and the others have no known cause. The D gene and trimming were derived from the DNA, and the V and J assignments and clone size from that table. The table for this sample lists roughly 260,000 clones; 84% of them were counted only once. 1.5% to 2% of the sample comes from the top ten.

The sample is drawn from a study of cytomegalovirus exposure and HLA in healthy donors (TCRdb year 2017). Some background on the complete study: An earlier analysis of 587 of the donors reported over 250 Gb of sequence data and 117 million unique TCR beta sequences obtained from approximately 180 million T cells. An early release covering roughly 600 HLA-typed donors comprised 250 to 350 gigabases of sequencing data and roughly 86 million unique TCR sequences. Typing coverage varied by locus: about 620-630 donors for A, B, C, DRB1 and DQB1; 522 for DQA1; about 570 for DPA1; approximately 470 for DPB1. In the later analysis, no new phenotypic data were used to find candidate immune exposures; instead, reliance was placed on TCR beta sequences and their occurrence across donors. A separate validation cohort of over 95 different subjects was used in addition to the roughly 620-subject first cohort. A later genetic analysis used genome-wide SNP genotypes for about three fifths of the 666 donors, treating that subset as a discovery cohort. To decide whether each TCR beta V gene segment behaved as functional or pseudogenic, an earlier analysis of 587 of the donors relied on high-throughput TCR beta sequencing. To study patterns of TCR occurrence, a later analysis re-analyzed previously published TCR beta repertoires from around 660 donors and added high-resolution HLA genotyping. The T cell repertoires of some 700 subjects were profiled by immunosequencing and related to cytomegalovirus serostatus. HLA typing covered class I and class II loci at four-digit resolution. The study aimed to test whether signatures of past pathogen exposure could be identified by cataloging public T cell receptors. Alongside the repertoire data, information on donor age, sex, ethnicity and CMV serostatus was compiled. A handful of DR-DQ haplotypes were handled as single units for association and clustering because linkage in the cohort was strong. The genetic ancestry cluster associated with self-reported Caucasian donors included 81% of the roughly 400 genotyped donors. Among some 410 genotyped donors of the cohort, an average of about 240,000 unique TCR beta nucleotide sequences were sequenced per donor, 15% to 20% of them non-productive. Every repertoire in the discovery cohort had been generated on one and the same sequencing platform. The study combined high-throughput TCR immunosequencing, statistical association of individual TCRs with disease status, and machine learning to predict cytomegalovirus infection status. The research as a whole found: A few of the identified cytomegalovirus-associated TCR beta chains were confirmed in vitro to be specific for cytomegalovirus antigens. According to the authors, the approach could potentially be generalized to other disease states and immunological phenotypes. A further reported finding was that TCR beta sequences accurately predicted the HLA-A and HLA-B alleles for most subjects in the first cohort. While some public TCRs were present in many individuals, most TCR sequences turned up only very rarely across donors. Broadly in line with IMGT annotations, most TCR beta V segments showed up in productive rearrangements about 87% or about 30% of the time in an earlier analysis of 450 to 750 of the donors. The presence/absence analyses assumed that sequencing depth was roughly uniform across donors, and that assumption may not be true. When HLA alleles, especially DR and DQ, strongly co-occurred, TCR associations were difficult to assign to individual alleles. Several of the top co-occurrence clusters appeared to be linked to parvovirus B19, influenza, CMV and Epstein-Barr virus, according to a later analysis. Because HLA typing was missing for some donors at each locus, association tests included only the typed subset. In a later analysis, HLA-associated TCR beta chains showed more clonal expansion and lower generation probabilities than non-associated chains that were equally common. Linkage disequilibrium might explain the correlated functional status among segregating V segments, but an unknown experimental factor could not be excluded. Because counts were too low, some 17 rarely observed V segments, including chromosome 9 orphons, were excluded from the earlier analysis of several hundred of the donors. A later genetic analysis associated a missense DCLRE1C variant with V-gene and J-gene trimming of TCR beta chains, and an independent cohort replicated the association. In a later analysis, TCR association rates were found to vary across HLA loci, with the most associated TCRs seen for DRB1 alleles and the fewest for HLA-C alleles. The sequencing pipeline was judged likely to have produced a cluster of highly shared sequence variants as a technical artifact. The cohort was sequenced for TCR beta chains only, and without alpha or paired-chain data the features that could be detected were limited. The only immune exposure information available for the cohort was CMV serostatus. Some IMGT-functional V segments, including TRBV6-2 and TRBV6-3, could not be told apart with the 87-base-pair reads, so those segments were excluded. In a later analysis, most CMV-associated TCR beta chains were found to appear HLA-restricted, with HLA associations seemingly driven largely by CMV exposure. Cytomegalovirus status was reported to be diagnosed by the classifier with high specificity and sensitivity in both the original and validation cohorts. Specific HLA alleles were associated with roughly 17,000 TCR beta sequences at a false discovery rate of 0.05 in a later analysis. A total of fewer than 200 TCR beta chains were listed by the study as associated with cytomegalovirus. Compared with the approximately 720-donor mean, donors in an Asian-associated ancestry cluster had fewer N-insertions in productive TCRs, according to a later genetic analysis.

Trimming at the junction amounts to 0 bases on V and 0 bases on J, and the germline ends lie 6 bases apart. The CDR3, cysteine through phenylalanine, is 16 amino acids long. CDR3 DNA is the only sequence kept; it has 48 bases, read in frame from the first base. CDR1 and CDR2 (LNHDA, SQIVND) derive from the germline V gene (reference sequence). In total, roughly 710 healthy bone marrow donors made up the cohort. All cohort members were sampled while nominally healthy, although unrecorded immune exposures were likely present. The donor tested CMV seropositive, placing the donor among the approximately 310 seropositive members of the cohort. Every donor gave a peripheral blood sample, and the peripheral blood mononuclear cells from that sample were used for TCR beta sequencing. The Qiagen DNeasy Blood Extraction Kit was used to extract genomic DNA from the blood cell samples.

This sequence was found in a woman aged 35 to 49 in good health and CMV-seropositive. Source material: PBMCs. This sequence uses TRBV19 and TRBJ1-6, with the D segment identity uncertain. The sequenced DNA is TGTGCCAGTAGTATAGATACCAGCTCCTATAATTCACCCCTCCACTTT. This gives the protein CASSIDTSSYNSPLHF.